This TCR beta chain was sequenced during a study of T cell responses to AZD1222 COVID-19 vaccine. The V gene's germline CDR1 is LNHDA and CDR2 SQIVND (reference sequence). V was trimmed by 1 base and J by 0 bases, leaving 5 bases between them. This CDR3 is built from 14 residues. To note about this clone: Its antigen is not identified.

Using immunoSEQ multiplex PCR, the repertoire was profiled, and TCRdb retains in-frame clones only, with some absent. The table lists fewer than 90,000 clones, roughly 84% of them singletons. Findings of the study overall: Recipients of AZD1222 seropositive at baseline numbered only 6 or 7. The study reported that nearly half of spike-specific TCRs target unmutated variant regions.

The source was peripheral blood, collected on day 0 of AZD1222 vaccination. The gene calls are TRBV19 and TRBJ2-3, with no clear D. This TCR derives from an adult in good health. CDR3 nucleotides: TGTGCCAGTAGTATAGTGGCGAGCACAGATACGCAGTATTTT. Translating it yields CASSIVASTDTQYF.